This record looks at one TCR beta chain sequence and its context. The antigen remains unidentified. Per the germline V gene, CDR1 is KGHSH and CDR2 is LQKENI. The CDR3 sequence is 17 residues long. Trimming cost V 0 bases and J 0 bases, with 12 bases left between them. The data were produced by immunoSEQ multiplex PCR, yet TCRdb's version contains in-frame clones alone and is incomplete. The sample has 120,000 or so clones; about 89% are singletons. This specimen comes from a study of T cell responses to AZD1222 COVID-19 vaccine. Study overall: Timing groups of about 4 and about 12 weeks for second doses were pooled.

Study observations and caveats: Repertoire sampling happened only post peak T cell response.

The input for sequencing was peripheral blood, taken on day 0 of AZD1222 vaccination. The J gene is TRBJ1-3, the V gene TRBV18, with D possibly matching TRBD1 (6 bases). The TCR was taken from an adult in good health. The CDR3 spells CASSPPQGPNSGNTIYF. In DNA, the CDR3 is TGTGCCAGCTCACCACCTCAGGGGCCCAACTCTGGAAACACCATATATTTT.